The 15 T cell receptor beta chains in this list originate from one sample, sequenced in a study of T cell repertoires in cytomegalovirus infection. TCRdb reprocessed the reads with MiXCR, giving one entry per CDR3 protein. The table records about 260,000 distinct CDR3 sequences, roughly 15% of them present only once. Sequencing used PBMCs. These receptors all come from a human donor in good health (CMV status not recorded). Some clones in this sample may be carry-over from other donors' samples.

This clonotype was seen many times. This sequence joins TRBV29-1 and TRBJ2-3; D is undetermined. Between the trimmed V and J ends, which lost 3 bases and 5 bases, there was a span of 6 bases. Germline CDR1 reads SQVTM; CDR2 reads ANQGSEA. The CDR3 contains 11 residues. CDR3 in amino acids: CSVEFLDTQYF. The CDR3 DNA follows: TGCAGCGTTGAGTTTTTAGATACGCAGTATTTT.

The chain couples TRBV20-1 to TRBJ2-7; TRBD1 agrees at 9 bases. The ends lost 5 bases at V and 4 bases at J; junction bases unmatched: 9. Germline V gene data show CDR1 as DFQATT and CDR2 as SNEGSKA (reference sequence). This CDR3 has 14 residues. Here the CDR3 reads CSAHRDRDGYEQYF. CDR3 bases: TGCAGTGCTCACCGGGACAGGGACGGTTACGAGCAGTACTTC.

A few counts support this clonotype. The V call is TRBV5-1, the J call TRBJ2-7; D may match TRBD1 or TRBD2 (5 bases each). The CDR3 extends over 14 amino acids. Trimming left V 8 bases short and J 3 bases short, with 18 bases between. Germline V gives CDR1 SGHRS, CDR2 YFSETQ. This chain's CDR3 is CASRTTGTVYEQYF. The CDR3 nucleotides read TGCGCCAGTCGGACCACCGGGACGGTCTACGAGCAGTACTTC.

This clonotype was detected a few times. This sequence joins TRBV10-3 and TRBJ2-3; the D is unclear. V was cut by 4 bases and J by 0 bases, with 11 bases left in between. The CDR3 has 15 residues. Germline lookup yields CDR1 ENHRY and CDR2 SYGVKD. The DNA for the CDR3 is TGTGCCATCAGTGTAGTTCCTTATAGCACAGATACGCAGTATTTT. It yields the protein CAISVVPYSTDTQYF.

The J gene is TRBJ2-4, the V gene TRBV20-1, with TRBD2 matching over 7 bases. The CDR3 length is 16 residues. The germline V gene has CDR1 DFQATT and CDR2 SNEGSKA (reference sequence). Trimming cost V 2 bases and J 7 bases; bases outside gene matches: 14. The CDR3: CSARIGGGSTSNIQYF. As DNA, the CDR3 is TGCAGTGCTAGAATTGGGGGGGGGTCGACTAGCAACATTCAGTACTTC.

This clonotype was recorded many times. The chain couples TRBV7-2 to TRBJ2-5; D may be TRBD1 (5 bases). V lost 0 bases to trimming and J lost 3 bases, with 14 bases between them. Germline CDR1 reads SGHTA; CDR2 reads FQGNSA. This CDR3 has 16 amino acids. The CDR3 spells CASSLAIWGGKETQYF. CDR3 coding DNA: TGTGCCAGCAGCTTAGCAATATGGGGCGGAAAAGAGACCCAGTACTTC. Full variable domain (rest looked up from reference TRBV7-2 and TRBJ2-5): GAGVSQSPSNKVTEKGKDVELRCDPISGHTALYWYRQSLGQGLEFLIYFQGNSAPDKSGLPSDRFSAERTGGSVSTLTIQRTQQEDSAVYLCASSLAIWGGKETQYFGPGTRLLVL.

This clonotype showed up just a few times. This chain joins TRBV20-1 and TRBJ2-7, with unresolved D. The CDR3 contains 16 residues. Germline V CDR1 and CDR2: DFQATT, SNEGSKA (reference sequence). Trimming left V 0 bases short and J 5 bases short, with 20 bases between. The CDR3 sequence: CSARDQVSALRNEQYF. In DNA, the CDR3 is TGCAGTGCTAGAGATCAGGTGTCGGCTCTCCGCAACGAGCAGTACTTC.

The chain employs TRBV20-1 and TRBJ1-2, with D possibly TRBD1 on 6 matching bases. Trimming cost V 8 bases and J 2 bases, with 18 bases left between them. The length of the CDR3 is 14 residues. In germline, CDR1 is DFQATT, CDR2 SNEGSKA (reference sequence). The CDR3 sequence: CSSLLPGANYGYTF. CDR3 in DNA: TGCAGTTCCCTATTGCCGGGGGCAAACTATGGCTACACCTTC.

Ten or more counts support this clonotype. CDR3 in DNA: TGTGCCAGCAGTTTTGCTAGCGGGAGGTCCTACAATGAGCAGTTCTTC. Translated, it gives CASSFASGRSYNEQFF. The chain has TRBV28 and TRBJ2-1; TRBD2 matches 11 bases. The germline CDR1 and CDR2 sequences are MDHEN and SYDVKM. V lost 3 bases to trimming and J lost 1 base; unmatched junction nucleotides: 2. This CDR3 is 16 amino acids long. The entire variable domain, with the rest obtained from reference TRBV28 and TRBJ2-1, is as follows: DVKVTQSSRYLVKRTGEKVFLECVQDMDHENMFWYRQDPGLGLRLIYFSYDVKMKEKGDIPEGYSVSREKKERFSLILESASTNQTSMYLCASSFASGRSYNEQFFGPGTRLTVL.

This clonotype was counted many times. This chain joins TRBV7-2 and TRBJ2-5; weak D call: TRBD1 (5 bases). Germline CDR1 is SGHTA and CDR2 is FQGNSA. The V end was cut by 2 bases, the J end by 1 base, with 8 bases between. The CDR3 spans 14 residues. This CDR3 reads CASSLPGPQETQYF. CDR3 nucleotides: TGTGCCAGCAGCTTACCAGGGCCCCAAGAGACCCAGTACTTC.

This clonotype was detected once. A much larger clone differs by one base, so this may be a read error. This chain uses TRBV10-3 with TRBJ2-7, with TRBD1 matching over 9 bases. Germline-derived CDR1 and CDR2 are ENHRY and SYGVKD. The CDR3 spans 14 residues. This CDR3 is CTISVTGQGYEQYF. The CDR3 DNA reads as TGTACCATCAGTGTGACGGGACAGGGTTACGAGCAGTACTTC.

Note on this clonotype: At one end the junction does not follow the germline gene, possibly because of a read error. The chain links TRBV4-2 to TRBJ1-2, with D perhaps TRBD1 (6 bases). The CDR3 is 15 amino acids. The germline gives CDR1 LGHNA, CDR2 YNFKEQ. This CDR3 is CASSQERTAIYDYTF. DNA for the CDR3: TGTGCCAGCAGCCAAGAGAGGACAGCCATCTATGACTACACCTTC.

The J gene is TRBJ2-5, the V gene TRBV7-3; 10 bases map to TRBD2. CDR1 is SGHTA and CDR2 is FQGTGA in the germline V gene. V lost 2 bases to trimming and J lost 1 base; unmatched junction nucleotides: 1. The CDR3 loop spans 15 amino acids. DNA for the CDR3: TGTGCCAGCAGCTTAGGGACTAGCGCCCAAGAGACCCAGTACTTC. It codes for CASSLGTSAQETQYF.

This clonotype was recorded a few times. The rearrangement links TRBV20-1 to TRBJ2-7; no firm D call. The CDR3 contains 12 residues. Germline CDR1 reads DFQATT; CDR2 reads SNEGSKA (reference sequence). Trimming cost V 3 bases and J 5 bases, with 11 bases left between them. CDR3 sequence: CSASLTLDEQYF. For the CDR3, the DNA is TGCAGTGCTAGTCTGACTCTAGACGAGCAGTACTTC.

At least ten counts were recorded for this clonotype. The chain joins TRBV7-9 to TRBJ1-4, with unresolved D. Germline lookup yields CDR1 SEHNR and CDR2 FQNEAQ (reference sequence). Trimming cost V 4 bases and J 4 bases, with 13 bases left between them. The CDR3 extends over 15 amino acids. CDR3 sequence (DNA): TGTGCCAGCAGCTCCGTGGGGTCCGATAATGAAAAACTGTTTTTT. Translation gives CASSSVGSDNEKLFF.